The present T cell receptor beta chain was sequenced within a study of response to subunit inactivated influenza vaccine listed by TCRdb under 2018. Broadly, across the study: To follow how T cells responded to a trivalent subunit inactivated influenza vaccine, the researchers relied on deep quantitative profiling of the T cell receptor repertoire. What the study reported, not specific to this receptor: It was suggested by the authors that each seasonal influenza vaccination may recruit only a limited number of new T cells.

This clonotype came up a few times. This clone's antigen is unknown. One junction end does not reproduce the germline sequence, and a read error may be involved. The CDR3 covers 15 residues, taking in both the cysteine and the phenylalanine. Only CDR3 DNA remains: 45 bases, in frame from the first base. CDR1 and CDR2 are read off the germline V gene (reference sequence) as SSHAT and FNYEAQ. The library relied on RT-PCR. TCRdb shows the sequencer as Illumina HiSeq 2500. TCRdb ran its own pipeline on the public reads, namely fastp trimming at Q25 and MiXCR clone calling, and kept in-frame beta chains. When rows share a CDR3 protein, they turn into one entry using the most common DNA and genes. Present in this sample are fewer than 550,000 distinct CDR3 sequences, about 25% of which were seen just once. 1.5% to 2% of the sample is taken by the ten largest.

This chain joins TRBV7-7 to TRBJ2-1, and 7 junctional nucleotides match TRBD2. The TCR sequence derives from a man in his fifties who received an inactivated influenza vaccine. Donor details come from another sample of the same person, matched by shared clones. Here the sequenced sample was CD4+ T cells sorted from PBMCs, taken roughly 5 days after vaccination. The base sequence is TGTGCTAGCAGCTTAGGGTCTAGCGGCCTCAATGAGCAGTTCTTC. Protein translation: CASSLGSSGLNEQFF.